This TCR gamma chain was identified during a study of γδ T cells in repeated Plasmodium falciparum infection (dated by TCRdb to about 2021). At the level of the whole study: The natural-infection arm enrolled Malian children exposed to intense seasonal malaria transmission, compared against age and gender matched Australian children. About five malaria-naive U.S. adults underwent four controlled human malaria infections by bites from P. falciparum NF54-infected Anopheles stephensi mosquitoes over approximately 640 days. Samples from controlled-infection subjects were taken at baseline, just before selected infections, and 21 days after each infection. The gammadelta TCR repertoires from Mali were analysed in two ways: cross-sectionally during periods with no transmission, and longitudinally across episodes of acute febrile malaria. Using both natural infection in Mali and controlled human malaria infection, the study looked at the way repeated Plasmodium falciparum infection shapes the human gammadelta T cell repertoire. Beyond this particular receptor, the publication reports: The controlled-infection cohort was small, limiting analysis of inter-individual variability in gammadelta T cell responses. A highly stable polyclonal repertoire over time and infection, with many inter-individual overlapping TCRgamma sequences, was shown by Vgamma9/Vdelta2+ TCR repertoires. Compared with Australian children, Malian children appeared to have Vdelta2-negative gammadelta TCR repertoires that were more clonally expanded, less diverse and less shared. In Vdelta2-negative, largely Vdelta1+, gammadelta TCR repertoires, repeated controlled infections appeared to drive waves of new clonotype selection. The Malian cohort came from a small rural village of predominantly one ethnic group, limiting generalizability.

For bulk TCR repertoire analysis, Vgamma9/Vdelta2+ and Vdelta2-negative gammadelta T cell populations were flow-sorted out of peripheral blood mononuclear cells. Turning to this clone: Its antigen is unknown. The protein held in TCRdb is that of a much larger clone and does not match this DNA's translation at residue 4, likely because of a read error; the protein shown is translated from the DNA.

Receptor libraries were prepared by multiplex PCR. The reads were generated on an Illumina MiSeq. Both TCR gamma (TRG) and TCR delta (TRD) chains were sequenced from each sorted gammadelta T cell sample. In the authors' own workflow: Repertoire analyses included clonotype tree plots, accumulated frequency of the top 20 clonotypes, diversity index (DI) and D75 metrics. TCRdb processed the public reads again with the CATT caller, after which rows with matching DNA were combined. These V and J calls originate from TCRdb's pipeline instead of the authors' own analysis. The table for this sample lists around 14,000 gamma-chain clones; roughly 1.7% of them were counted only once. Around 26% of the sample lies in the top ten. Per the germline V gene, VINAFY is the CDR1 and YDVSNSKD is the CDR2. V trim: 9 bases; J trim: 0 bases; unmatched bases: 14. Including the terminal cysteine and phenylalanine, the CDR3 comprises 15 residues. Just CDR3 DNA is preserved here, 45 bases in frame from base 1.

Sequencing input: gamma-delta T cells from blood. The V gene is TRGV5 and the J gene is TRGJ1 or TRGJ2. The J gene is not listed in TCRdb, so it was assigned here from a DNA match to germline. This TCR derives from a pool of human donors (malaria-infected and uninfected, not separated). The DNA is TGTGCCACCCGGCTCTCGTCGTCGAATTATTATAAGAAACTCTTT. Translated, this is CATRLSSSNYYKKLF.